The clone carrying this TCR beta chain was detected only once. Its antigen remains unknown. CDR1 and CDR2 (germline): MDHEN, SYDVKM. J lost 4 bases, V lost 5 bases, and 10 bases had no gene match. The CDR3 runs 16 residues. The sample originates from a study of T cells in tuberculosis. Study-level information: T cells were selected with CD1B tetramers loaded with glucose monomycolate. Study results and limitations: GMM-specific TCRs were nearer to active tuberculosis alpha repertoires, suggesting expansion.

Sequenced by immunoSEQ multiplex PCR; TCRdb stores in-frame clones only, minus some. Here the sample spans 30,000 to 35,000 clones, under 95% being singletons. The TCR was taken from a donor aged 10-29 years with latent tuberculosis or without tuberculosis infection. Some clones in this sample may be carry-over from other donors' samples. Sequencing was performed on PBMCs. The gene calls are TRBV28 and TRBJ2-5, with 10 positions matching TRBD2. The CDR3 protein is CASSPRSGRARETQYF. The CDR3, as DNA: TGTGCCAGCAGTCCCCGAAGCGGGAGGGCCCGAGAGACCCAGTACTTC.